These 29 T cell receptor beta chains were sequenced from one sample in a study of T-cell reconstitution after alpha-beta-depleted transplantation in children. Unique molecular identifiers were used in preparing the TCRbeta library. TCRdb reprocessed the PCR reads via MiXCR and lists one record per CDR3 protein. In the table there are about 980,000 distinct CDR3 sequences, about 31% of which are singletons. The input for sequencing was PBMCs, mostly from graft donor cells, taken 360 days after TCRalphabeta/CD19-depleted stem cell transplant. The receptors shown here come from a boy in the first two years of life who had a stem cell transplant for SCID, so the T cells may come from the graft donor.

V usage is TRBV27 and J usage is TRBJ1-6, with no clear D. V gave up 2 bases and J gave up 0 bases, with 14 bases separating them. From germline, CDR1 is MNHEY and CDR2 SMNVEV (reference sequence). CDR3 length equals 18 residues. The CDR3 nucleotides read TGTGCCAGCAGTTTAGTCCCCCTGGGGAGCTCCTATAATTCACCCCTCCACTTT. Translated, it gives CASSLVPLGSSYNSPLHF.

This clonotype has a handful of counts. The chain joins TRBV7-3 to TRBJ1-5; D is ambiguous. Germline V gene lookup returns CDR1 SGHTA and CDR2 FQGTGA. Trimming pared 11 bases from V and 6 bases from J, leaving 5 bases between. CDR3 length: 9 residues. In nucleotides, the CDR3 is TGTGCCGCGGGTCAGCCCCAGCATTTT. Its translation: CAAGQPQHF.

The chain links TRBV5-1 to TRBJ2-7; 7 nucleotides agree with TRBD1. The V gene end was trimmed by 4 bases and the J gene end by 4 bases; junction bases not matched to a gene: 8. The CDR3 has 14 amino acids. Per the germline V gene, CDR1 is SGHRS and CDR2 is YFSETQ. Here the CDR3 DNA reads TGCGCCAGCAGCCCCGGGGCAGGGGGATACGAGCAGTACTTC. This codes for CASSPGAGGYEQYF.

The chain recombines TRBV28 with TRBJ2-3; 9 bases line up with TRBD2. The ends lost 8 bases at V and 3 bases at J; junction bases unmatched: 6. The CDR3 covers 14 residues. Germline values: CDR1 MDHEN, CDR2 SYDVKM. The CDR3 DNA is TGTGCCAGCCTGCGGGGGGGCTGGACAGATACGCAGTATTTT. Protein: CASLRGGWTDTQYF.

In regard to this clonotype: This may come from a read error, since a much larger clone is one base off. The chain recombines TRBV28 with TRBJ2-3, with 10 nucleotides matching TRBD2. The CDR3 sequence is 14 residues long. The V and J ends lost 5 bases and 4 bases, in that order; junction bases with no gene match: 3. CDR1 is MDHEN, CDR2 SYDVKM, per germline. The CDR3 DNA sequence: TGTGCCAGCAGTCTAGCGGGGGAGGCAGATACGCAGTATTTT. It codes for CASSLAGEADTQYF.

J is TRBJ2-3 and V is TRBV25-1; 7 nucleotides align to TRBD2. The germline gives CDR1 MGHDK, CDR2 SYGVNS. V lost 3 bases to trimming and J lost 0 bases; unmatched junction nucleotides: 6. This CDR3 contains 16 residues. CDR3 sequence reads: CASSDWGGGSTDTQYF. CDR3 bases: TGTGCCAGCAGTGACTGGGGGGGAGGAAGCACAGATACGCAGTATTTT.

This clonotype has more than one count but fewer than ten. The chain couples TRBV7-8 to TRBJ2-1; the D gene could be TRBD1 or TRBD2 (5 bases each). V was clipped by 5 bases and J by 5 bases, with 13 bases between them. Germline V gene lookup returns CDR1 SGHVS and CDR2 FQNEAQ. This CDR3 spans 14 amino acids. CDR3 protein: CASSRDQVDNEQFF. CDR3 nucleotides: TGTGCCAGCAGCCGGGACCAGGTCGACAATGAGCAGTTCTTC.

This sequence joins TRBV28 and TRBJ2-7; TRBD1 aligns across 8 bases. After removal of 4 bases from V and 2 bases from J, the junction contained 16 bases not matched to a gene. The CDR3 contains 18 residues. CDR1 MDHEN and CDR2 SYDVKM come from the germline V gene. In DNA, the CDR3 is TGTGCCAGCAGTTCATCAGCTACCCCCCGGGACAGGACCTACGAGCAGTACTTC. It translates to CASSSSATPRDRTYEQYF.

A remark on this clonotype: At one end the junction does not follow the germline gene, possibly because of a read error. The J gene is TRBJ2-5, the V gene TRBV20-1; 7 nucleotides align to TRBD2. Germline V gene data show CDR1 as DFQATT and CDR2 as SNEGSKA (reference sequence). There are 14 residues in the CDR3. The CDR3 nucleotides read TGCAGTGCTTTTCCGACGAGCGGGGTCGAGAGCCAGTACTTC. It specifies CSAFPTSGVESQYF.

This sequence joins TRBV20-1 and TRBJ2-7; D is uncertain. In germline, CDR1 is DFQATT, CDR2 SNEGSKA (reference sequence). The CDR3 consists of 13 residues. V was pared by 6 bases and J by 0 bases, with 12 bases between. In nucleotides, the CDR3 is TGCAGTGCCGGCCTGACGGTCTCCTACGAGCAGTACTTC. As protein: CSAGLTVSYEQYF.

This clonotype has a count of ten or more. The chain employs TRBV5-1 and TRBJ1-4; D is ambiguous. Trimming removed 2 bases at V and 6 bases at J, with 11 bases between. The CDR3 runs to 14 residues. Germline CDR1 and CDR2: SGHRS and YFSETQ. CDR3 nucleotide sequence: TGCGCCAGCAGCTTACTACACTGGGATGAAAAACTGTTTTTT. Residues: CASSLLHWDEKLFF.

This clonotype has only a few counts. The chain is built from TRBV20-1 and TRBJ2-4; 9 nucleotides align to TRBD2. Germline lookup yields CDR1 DFQATT and CDR2 SNEGSKA (reference sequence). V shed 0 bases, J shed 2 bases, and the junction held 14 bases outside the gene matches. This CDR3 is 19 amino acids long. The CDR3 region is CSAREWLAGPSSTKNIQYF. CDR3 nucleotide sequence: TGCAGTGCTAGAGAGTGGCTAGCGGGGCCCTCGTCGACCAAAAACATTCAGTACTTC.

The V call is TRBV29-1, the J call TRBJ2-7, with D tentatively TRBD2 (7 bases). The CDR3 contains 15 residues. CDR1 and CDR2 (germline): SQVTM, ANQGSEA. V was pared by 6 bases and J by 2 bases, with 20 bases between. The CDR3 loop is CSVEKRGARTYEQYF. The CDR3 coding sequence is TGCAGCGTCGAAAAACGGGGGGCTCGAACCTACGAGCAGTACTTC.

This clonotype appeared a few times. The chain combines TRBV12-3 or TRBV12-4 with TRBJ2-5; D possibly corresponds to TRBD1 (6 bases). V was shortened by 2 bases and J by 2 bases, with 15 bases between the two germline ends. The CDR3 is 16 amino acids. DNA for the CDR3: TGTGCCAGCAGTTTAAGGGGGTGGGGGCCTCAAGAGACCCAGTACTTC. This translates into CASSLRGWGPQETQYF.

This clonotype has just one count. This chain links TRBV7-2 with TRBJ2-3, with 8 bases matching TRBD2. The trim removed 4 bases at V and 0 bases at J, leaving 9 bases unmatched. CDR1 SGHTA and CDR2 FQGNSA come from the germline V gene. This CDR3 is 17 amino acids long. Here the CDR3 DNA reads TGTGCCAGCAGCTGGGGGGGCGGGGGGTCTAGCACAGATACGCAGTATTTT. This gives the protein CASSWGGGGSSTDTQYF.

This chain links TRBV3-1 with TRBJ2-7, with D maybe TRBD1 (5 bases). The CDR3 totals 14 residues. V was trimmed by 1 base and J by 1 base, leaving 8 bases between them. CDR1 is LGHDT, CDR2 YNNKEL, per germline (reference sequence). CDR3 residues: CASSQGQKSYEQYF. As DNA, the CDR3 is TGTGCCAGCAGCCAAGGACAGAAGTCCTACGAGCAGTACTTC.

The rearrangement joins TRBV12-3 or TRBV12-4 to TRBJ1-3; TRBD1 is a possible D gene (5 bases). The V end lost 8 bases, the J end lost 6 bases, and 17 bases lay between the germline ends. The CDR3 has 14 residues. Here the CDR3 DNA reads TGTGCCAGCGGGTCCTTTGGCAGGGAAAACACCATATATTTT. The encoded protein is CASGSFGRENTIYF.

The CDR3 bases are TGTGCCAGCAATACTACAGGTTATAGCACAGATACGCAGTATTTT. Its translation is CASNTTGYSTDTQYF. The chain couples TRBV27 to TRBJ2-3, with D perhaps TRBD1 (5 bases). This CDR3 spans 15 amino acids. Trimming shortened V by 7 bases and J by 0 bases, and 14 bases separated the two germline ends. Germline CDR1 reads MNHEY; CDR2 reads SMNVEV (reference sequence).

This clonotype was found a few times. The V gene is TRBV11-2, the J gene TRBJ2-1; D is perhaps TRBD1 (6 bases). The V gene lost 7 bases and the J gene lost 8 bases, with 15 bases spanning the gap. The length of the CDR3 is 13 residues. CDR1 SGHAT and CDR2 FQNNGV come from the germline V gene. The CDR3 here is CASNIQGGHEQFF. The CDR3 DNA follows: TGTGCCAGCAACATACAGGGTGGGCATGAGCAGTTCTTC. Based on the CDR3 plus reference TRBV11-2 and TRBJ2-1, the full variable domain is EAGVAQSPRYKIIEKRQSVAFWCNPISGHATLYWYQQILGQGPKLLIQFQNNGVVDDSQLPKDRFSAERLKGVDSTLKIQPAKLEDSAVYLCASNIQGGHEQFFGPGTRLTVL.

The V call is TRBV5-1, the J call TRBJ1-1, with 7 positions matching TRBD1. Germline trimming cut 7 bases from V and 4 bases from J; bases unmatched to any gene: 10. There are 14 residues in the CDR3. Germline V gives CDR1 SGHRS, CDR2 YFSETQ. In DNA, the CDR3 is TGCGCCAGCCGCCTCAGGGGGAGAGGCACTGAAGCTTTCTTT. This codes for CASRLRGRGTEAFF.

The chain joins TRBV11-2 to TRBJ2-2; D possibly matches TRBD1 or TRBD2 (5 bases each). CDR1 is SGHAT and CDR2 is FQNNGV in the germline V gene. CDR3 size: 14 residues. V was shortened by 3 bases and J by 6 bases, with 11 bases between the two germline ends. This CDR3 reads CASSLGEGAGELFF. CDR3 in DNA: TGTGCCAGCAGCTTGGGGGAAGGGGCCGGGGAGCTGTTTTTT.

The chain uses TRBV5-1 and TRBJ2-2, with 7 bases aligning to TRBD1. There are 15 residues in the CDR3. CDR1 is SGHRS and CDR2 is YFSETQ in the germline V gene. V dropped 4 bases and J dropped 6; count of bases not matched to a gene: 9. CDR3 loop: CASSMGVDRAGELFF. The CDR3 DNA reads as TGCGCCAGCAGCATGGGCGTCGACAGGGCCGGGGAGCTGTTTTTT.

This clonotype came up a few times. The rearrangement joins TRBV7-8 to TRBJ1-1, with D tentatively TRBD1 (6 bases). The CDR3 is 18 amino acids. The germline CDR1 and CDR2 sequences are SGHVS and FQNEAQ. V was trimmed by 1 base and J by 2 bases, leaving 20 bases between them. CDR3 sequence reads: CASSLVGQGREVNTEAFF. CDR3 DNA: TGTGCCAGCAGCTTAGTGGGCCAGGGGAGGGAGGTTAACACTGAAGCTTTCTTT.

The V and J genes are TRBV7-2 and TRBJ2-1; D unclear. V dropped 2 bases and J dropped 8 bases, with 13 bases sitting between them. Germline V gives CDR1 SGHTA, CDR2 FQGNSA. The CDR3 has 14 residues. The CDR3 bases are TGTGCCAGCAGCTTATCCCGACGGTGGGATGAGCAGTTCTTC. It codes for CASSLSRRWDEQFF.

This chain joins TRBV6-5 and TRBJ2-7; D is possibly TRBD1 (6 bases). CDR1 MNHEY and CDR2 SVGAGI come from the germline V gene. Between the trimmed V and J ends, which lost 4 bases and 5 bases, there was a span of 18 bases. The CDR3 totals 15 residues. Here the CDR3 DNA reads TGTGCCAGCAGTTCACACTCCGGGACAACACACGAGCAGTACTTC. Translated: CASSSHSGTTHEQYF.

The chain carries TRBV12-3 or TRBV12-4 and TRBJ1-1; D remains unclear. The CDR3 is 14 amino acids. V lost 6 bases and J 0 bases, leaving 11 bases between the germline ends. The CDR3 DNA reads TGTGCCAGCAGAGTGGGATCGATGAACACTGAAGCTTTCTTT. Its protein is CASRVGSMNTEAFF.

This clonotype came up many times. The rearrangement joins TRBV14 to TRBJ1-2; D is possibly TRBD1 (6 bases). Germline V lookup: CDR1 SGHDN, CDR2 FVKESK. This CDR3 contains 12 residues. Trimming took off 3 bases at V and 8 bases at J, with 10 bases between the two ends. CDR3 amino acids: CASSQTGYGYTF. The DNA of the CDR3 is TGTGCCAGCAGCCAGACAGGTTACGGCTACACCTTC.

This clonotype was detected a few times. This chain links TRBV12-3 or TRBV12-4 with TRBJ2-7, with 13 positions matching TRBD2. The V gene end was trimmed by 5 bases and the J gene end by 2 bases; junction bases not matched to a gene: 6. The CDR3 covers 16 residues. The DNA for the CDR3 is TGTGCCAGCAGTCCCCGGACTAGCGGGGGAACCTACGAGCAGTACTTC. Encoded protein: CASSPRTSGGTYEQYF.

This clonotype has just a few counts. V is TRBV3-1 and J is TRBJ2-2; tentative D call: TRBD1 (7 bases). V shed 0 bases and J shed 2 bases, with 16 bases lying between them. The CDR3 length is 18 residues. Germline V gene sequence: CDR1 LGHDT, CDR2 YNNKEL (reference sequence). This CDR3 is CASSQDNGGGRNTGELFF. The CDR3 bases are TGTGCCAGCAGCCAAGATAATGGAGGGGGCCGTAACACCGGGGAGCTGTTTTTT.